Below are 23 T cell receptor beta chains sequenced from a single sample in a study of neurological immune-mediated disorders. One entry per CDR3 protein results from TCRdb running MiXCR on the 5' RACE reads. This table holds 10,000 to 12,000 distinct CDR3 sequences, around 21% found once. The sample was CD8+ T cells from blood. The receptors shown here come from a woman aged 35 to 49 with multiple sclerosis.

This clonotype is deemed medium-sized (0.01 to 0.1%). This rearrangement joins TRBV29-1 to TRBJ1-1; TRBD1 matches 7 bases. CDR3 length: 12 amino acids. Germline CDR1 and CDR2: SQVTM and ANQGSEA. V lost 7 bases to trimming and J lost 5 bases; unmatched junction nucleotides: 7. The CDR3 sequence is CSATSGGTEAFF. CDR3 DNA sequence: TGCAGCGCTACGTCAGGGGGAACTGAAGCTTTCTTT. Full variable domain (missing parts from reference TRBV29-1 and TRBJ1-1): SAVISQKPSRDICQRGTSLTIQCQVDSQVTMMFWYRQQPGQSLTLIATANQGSEATYESGFVIDKFPISRPNLTFSTLTVSNMSPEDSSIYLCSATSGGTEAFFGQGTRLTVV.

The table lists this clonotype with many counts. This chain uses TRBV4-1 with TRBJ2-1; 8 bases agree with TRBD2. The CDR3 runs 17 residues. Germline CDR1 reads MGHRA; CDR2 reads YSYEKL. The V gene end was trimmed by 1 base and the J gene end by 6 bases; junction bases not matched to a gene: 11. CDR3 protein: CASSQVSGGRLLNEQFF. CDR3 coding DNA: TGCGCCAGCAGCCAAGTAAGCGGGGGCCGCCTACTCAATGAGCAGTTCTTC.

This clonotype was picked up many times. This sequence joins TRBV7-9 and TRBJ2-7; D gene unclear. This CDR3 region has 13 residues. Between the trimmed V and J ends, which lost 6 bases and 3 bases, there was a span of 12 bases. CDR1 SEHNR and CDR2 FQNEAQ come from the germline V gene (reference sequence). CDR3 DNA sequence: TGTGCCAGCAGTCCGGACGGGCGCTACGAGCAGTACTTC. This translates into CASSPDGRYEQYF. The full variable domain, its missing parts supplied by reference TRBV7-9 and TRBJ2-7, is DTGVSQNPRHKITKRGQNVTFRCDPISEHNRLYWYRQTLGQGPEFLTYFQNEAQLEKSRLLSDRFSAERPKGSFSTLEIQRTEQGDSAMYLCASSPDGRYEQYFGPGTRLTVT.

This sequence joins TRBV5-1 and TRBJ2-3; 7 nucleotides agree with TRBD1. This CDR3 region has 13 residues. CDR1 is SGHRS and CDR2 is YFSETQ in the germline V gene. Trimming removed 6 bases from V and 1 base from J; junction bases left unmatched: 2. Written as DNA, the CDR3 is TGCGCCAGCACCGGGACAGGCACAGATACGCAGTATTTT. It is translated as CASTGTGTDTQYF. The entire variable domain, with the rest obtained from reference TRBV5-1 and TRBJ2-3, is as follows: KAGVTQTPRYLIKTRGQQVTLSCSPISGHRSVSWYQQTPGQGLQFLFEYFSETQRNKGNFPGRFSGRQFSNSRSEMNVSTLELGDSALYLCASTGTGTDTQYFGPGTRLTVL.

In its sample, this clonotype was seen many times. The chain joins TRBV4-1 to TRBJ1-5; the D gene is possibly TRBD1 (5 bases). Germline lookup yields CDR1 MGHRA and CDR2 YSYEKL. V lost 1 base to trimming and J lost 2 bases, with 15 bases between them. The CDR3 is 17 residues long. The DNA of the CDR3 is TGCGCCAGCAGCCAAGTTCCGGCCGGGGCCGGCAATCAGCCCCAGCATTTT. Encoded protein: CASSQVPAGAGNQPQHF.

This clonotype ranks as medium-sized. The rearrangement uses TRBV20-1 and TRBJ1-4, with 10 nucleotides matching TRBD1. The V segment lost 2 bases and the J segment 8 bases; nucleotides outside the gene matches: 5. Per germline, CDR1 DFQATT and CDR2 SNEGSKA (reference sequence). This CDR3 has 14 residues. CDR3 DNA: TGCAGTGCTAGACACCGGGACAGGGGCGAAAAACTGTTTTTT. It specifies CSARHRDRGEKLFF.

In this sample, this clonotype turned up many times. The CDR3 nucleotides are TGTGCCAGCAGTTACGCCCCGGGGACGCCGAACACTGAAGCTTTCTTT. Protein sequence: CASSYAPGTPNTEAFF. V usage is TRBV6-6 and J usage is TRBJ1-1; maybe TRBD1 (5 bases). Germline V gives CDR1 MNHNY, CDR2 SVGAGI (reference sequence). V dropped 2 bases and J dropped 1 base, with 14 bases sitting between them. This CDR3 comprises 16 residues.

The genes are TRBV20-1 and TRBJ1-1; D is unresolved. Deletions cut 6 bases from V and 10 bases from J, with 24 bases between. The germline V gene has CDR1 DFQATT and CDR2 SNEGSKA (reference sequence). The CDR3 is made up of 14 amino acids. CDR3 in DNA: TGCAGTGCCATAATGGGGTCGGGAACTACCGGAGCTTTCTTT. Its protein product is CSAIMGSGTTGAFF.

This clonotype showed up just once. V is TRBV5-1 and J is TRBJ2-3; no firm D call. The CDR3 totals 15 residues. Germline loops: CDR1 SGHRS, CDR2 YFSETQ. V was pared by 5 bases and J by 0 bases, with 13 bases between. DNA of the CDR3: TGCGCCAGCAGTGTTCAGTTCGATAGCACAGATACGCAGTATTTT. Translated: CASSVQFDSTDTQYF.

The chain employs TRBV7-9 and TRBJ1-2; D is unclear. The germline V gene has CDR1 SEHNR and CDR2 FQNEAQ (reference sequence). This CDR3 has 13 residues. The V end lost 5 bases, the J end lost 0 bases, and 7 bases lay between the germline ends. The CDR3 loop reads CASSRGANYGYTF. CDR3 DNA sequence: TGTGCCAGCAGCCGGGGAGCTAACTATGGCTACACCTTC.

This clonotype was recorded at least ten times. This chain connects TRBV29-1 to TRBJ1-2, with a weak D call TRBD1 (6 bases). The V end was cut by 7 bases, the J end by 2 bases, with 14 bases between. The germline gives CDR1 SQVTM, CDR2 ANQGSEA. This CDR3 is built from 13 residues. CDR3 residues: CSGQDLTNYGYTF. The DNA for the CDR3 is TGCAGCGGACAGGACCTAACAAACTATGGCTACACCTTC.

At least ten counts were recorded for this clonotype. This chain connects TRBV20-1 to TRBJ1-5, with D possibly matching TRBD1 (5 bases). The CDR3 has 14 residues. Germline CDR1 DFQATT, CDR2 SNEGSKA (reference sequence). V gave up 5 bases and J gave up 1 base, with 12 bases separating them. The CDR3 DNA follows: TGCAGTGCTTACGAAGGGGCCAGCAATCAGCCCCAGCATTTT. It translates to CSAYEGASNQPQHF.

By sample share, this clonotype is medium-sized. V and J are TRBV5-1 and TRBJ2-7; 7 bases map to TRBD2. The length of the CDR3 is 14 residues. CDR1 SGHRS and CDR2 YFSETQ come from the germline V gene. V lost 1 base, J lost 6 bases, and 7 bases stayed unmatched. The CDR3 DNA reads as TGCGCCAGCAGCTTGACGGGGGACTATTCCGAGCAGTACTTC. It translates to CASSLTGDYSEQYF.

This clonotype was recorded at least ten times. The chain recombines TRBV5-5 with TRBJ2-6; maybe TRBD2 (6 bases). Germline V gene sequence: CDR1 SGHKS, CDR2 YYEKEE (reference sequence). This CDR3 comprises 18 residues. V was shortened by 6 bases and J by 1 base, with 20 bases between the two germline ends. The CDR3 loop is CASNPGGTLLSGANVLTF. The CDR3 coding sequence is TGTGCCAGCAACCCTGGAGGGACTTTACTTTCTGGGGCCAACGTCCTGACTTTC.

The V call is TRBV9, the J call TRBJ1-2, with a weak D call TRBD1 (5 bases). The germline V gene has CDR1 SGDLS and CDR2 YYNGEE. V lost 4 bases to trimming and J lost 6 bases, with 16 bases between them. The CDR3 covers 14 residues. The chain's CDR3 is CASSPREGRDGYTF. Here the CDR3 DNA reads TGTGCCAGCAGCCCCCGCGAGGGGAGGGATGGCTACACCTTC.

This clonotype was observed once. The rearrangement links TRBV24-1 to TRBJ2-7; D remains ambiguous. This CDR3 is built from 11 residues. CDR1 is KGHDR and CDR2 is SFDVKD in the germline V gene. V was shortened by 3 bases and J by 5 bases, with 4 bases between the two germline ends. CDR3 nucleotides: TGTGCCACCAGTGATGGGAACGAGCAGTACTTC. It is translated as CATSDGNEQYF.

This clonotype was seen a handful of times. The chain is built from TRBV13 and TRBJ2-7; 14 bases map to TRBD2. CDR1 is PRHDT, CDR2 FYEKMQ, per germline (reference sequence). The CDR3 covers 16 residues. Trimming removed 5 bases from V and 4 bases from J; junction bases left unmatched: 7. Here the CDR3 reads CASSPRTSGGFYEQYF. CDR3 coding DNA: TGTGCCAGCAGCCCCCGGACTAGCGGGGGGTTTTACGAGCAGTACTTC.

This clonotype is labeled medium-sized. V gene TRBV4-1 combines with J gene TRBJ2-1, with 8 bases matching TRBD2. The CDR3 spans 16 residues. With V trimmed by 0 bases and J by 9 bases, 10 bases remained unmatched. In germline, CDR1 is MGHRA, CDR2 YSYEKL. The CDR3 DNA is TGCGCCAGCAGCCAAGATTGGAGCGGGGGAGTAAGTGAGCAGTTCTTC. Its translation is CASSQDWSGGVSEQFF.

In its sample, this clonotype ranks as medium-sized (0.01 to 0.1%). CDR3: CASSWGQNQETQYF. CDR3 nucleotide sequence: TGTGCCAGCAGCTGGGGACAAAACCAAGAGACCCAGTACTTC. The V and J genes are TRBV5-6 and TRBJ2-5; perhaps TRBD1 as D (6 bases). V lost 3 bases and J lost 0, with 9 bases in between. CDR1 is SGHDT and CDR2 is YYEEEE in the germline V gene. The CDR3 covers 14 residues.

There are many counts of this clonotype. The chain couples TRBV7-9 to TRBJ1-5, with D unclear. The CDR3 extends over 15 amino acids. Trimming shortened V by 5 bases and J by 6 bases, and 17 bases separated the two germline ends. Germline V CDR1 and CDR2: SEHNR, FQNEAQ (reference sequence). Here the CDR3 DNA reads TGTGCCAGCAGCGCCGCCTCGGAGGAGGGTCAGCCCCAGCATTTT. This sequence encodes CASSAASEEGQPQHF.

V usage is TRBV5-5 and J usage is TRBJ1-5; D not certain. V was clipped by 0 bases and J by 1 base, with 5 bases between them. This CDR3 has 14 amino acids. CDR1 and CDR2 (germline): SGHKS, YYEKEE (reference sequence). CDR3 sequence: CASSLGNSNQPQHF. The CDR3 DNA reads TGTGCCAGCAGCTTGGGGAACAGCAATCAGCCCCAGCATTTT.

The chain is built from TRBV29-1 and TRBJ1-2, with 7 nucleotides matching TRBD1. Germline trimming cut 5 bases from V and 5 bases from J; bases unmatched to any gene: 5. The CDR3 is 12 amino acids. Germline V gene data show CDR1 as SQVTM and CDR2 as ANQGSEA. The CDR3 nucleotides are TGCAGCGTTTGGACAGGCACATATGGCTACACCTTC. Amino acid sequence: CSVWTGTYGYTF.

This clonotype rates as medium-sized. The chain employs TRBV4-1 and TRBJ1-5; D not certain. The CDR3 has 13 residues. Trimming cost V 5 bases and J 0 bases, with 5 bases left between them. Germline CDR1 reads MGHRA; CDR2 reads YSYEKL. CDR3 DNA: TGCGCCAGCAGCACCGATAGCAATCAGCCCCAGCATTTT. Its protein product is CASSTDSNQPQHF.